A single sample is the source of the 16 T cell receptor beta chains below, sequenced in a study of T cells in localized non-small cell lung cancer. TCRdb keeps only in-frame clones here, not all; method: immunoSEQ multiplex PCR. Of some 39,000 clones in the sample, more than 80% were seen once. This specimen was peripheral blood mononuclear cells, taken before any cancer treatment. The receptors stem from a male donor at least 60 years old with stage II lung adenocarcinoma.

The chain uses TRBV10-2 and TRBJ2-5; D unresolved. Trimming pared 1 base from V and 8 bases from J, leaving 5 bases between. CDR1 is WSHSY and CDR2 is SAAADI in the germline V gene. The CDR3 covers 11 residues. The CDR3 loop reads CASSEWETQYF. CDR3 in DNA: TGCGCCAGCAGTGAGTGGGAAACCCAGTACTTC.

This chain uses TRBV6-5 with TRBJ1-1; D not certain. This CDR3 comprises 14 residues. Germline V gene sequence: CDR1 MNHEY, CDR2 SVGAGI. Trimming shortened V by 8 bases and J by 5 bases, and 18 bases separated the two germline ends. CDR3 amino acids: CASLVSGLRTEAFF. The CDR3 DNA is TGTGCCAGCTTAGTTTCGGGGTTGAGAACTGAAGCTTTCTTT.

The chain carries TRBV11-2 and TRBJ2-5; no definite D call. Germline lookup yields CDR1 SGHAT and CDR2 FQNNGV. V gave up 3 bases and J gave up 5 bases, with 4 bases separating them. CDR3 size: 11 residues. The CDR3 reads CASSFHETQYF. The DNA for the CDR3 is TGTGCCAGCAGCTTCCACGAGACCCAGTACTTC.

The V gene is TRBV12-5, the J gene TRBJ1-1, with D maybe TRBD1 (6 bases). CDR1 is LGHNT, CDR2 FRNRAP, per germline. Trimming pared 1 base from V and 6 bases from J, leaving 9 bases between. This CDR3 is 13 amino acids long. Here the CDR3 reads CASGLGPGAEAFF. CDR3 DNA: TGTGCTAGTGGTTTGGGCCCAGGGGCTGAAGCTTTCTTT.

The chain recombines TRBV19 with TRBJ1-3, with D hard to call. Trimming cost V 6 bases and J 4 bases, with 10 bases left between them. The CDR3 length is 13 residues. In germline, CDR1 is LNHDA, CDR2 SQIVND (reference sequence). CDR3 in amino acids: CASRLATGNTIYF. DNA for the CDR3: TGTGCCAGTAGATTGGCAACGGGAAACACCATATATTTT.

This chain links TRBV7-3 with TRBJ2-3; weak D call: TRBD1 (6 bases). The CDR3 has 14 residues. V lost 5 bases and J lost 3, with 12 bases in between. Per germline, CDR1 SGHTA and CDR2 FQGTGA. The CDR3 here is CASSPPGETDTQYF. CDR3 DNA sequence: TGTGCCAGCAGCCCCCCAGGGGAGACAGATACGCAGTATTTT.

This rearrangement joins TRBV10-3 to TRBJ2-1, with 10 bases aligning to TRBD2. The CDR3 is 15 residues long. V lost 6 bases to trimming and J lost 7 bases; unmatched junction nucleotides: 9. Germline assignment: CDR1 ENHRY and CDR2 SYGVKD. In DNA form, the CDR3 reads TGTGCCATCAGCCAACTAGCGGGAACTGAGAATGAGCAGTTCTTC. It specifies CAISQLAGTENEQFF.

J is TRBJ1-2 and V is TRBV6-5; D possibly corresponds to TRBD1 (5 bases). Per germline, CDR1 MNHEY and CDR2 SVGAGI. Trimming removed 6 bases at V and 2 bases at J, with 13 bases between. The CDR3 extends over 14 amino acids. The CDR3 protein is CASRMGTYNYGYTF. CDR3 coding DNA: TGTGCCAGCAGAATGGGGACGTACAACTATGGCTACACCTTC.

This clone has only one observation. The CDR3 loop is CASSYSGVPQETQYF. Written as DNA, the CDR3 is TGTGCCAGCAGTTATTCGGGGGTTCCCCAAGAGACCCAGTACTTC. This chain uses TRBV6-5 with TRBJ2-5, with D possibly being TRBD2 (6 bases). This CDR3 spans 15 amino acids. Germline values: CDR1 MNHEY, CDR2 SVGAGI. Between the trimmed V and J ends, which lost 3 bases and 1 base, there was a span of 12 bases.

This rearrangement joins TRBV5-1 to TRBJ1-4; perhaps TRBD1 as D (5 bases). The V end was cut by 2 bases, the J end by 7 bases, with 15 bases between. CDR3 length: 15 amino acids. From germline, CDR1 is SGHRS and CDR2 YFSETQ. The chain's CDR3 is CASSFGTGGGEKLFF. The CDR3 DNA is TGCGCCAGCAGCTTTGGAACAGGTGGCGGTGAAAAACTGTTTTTT. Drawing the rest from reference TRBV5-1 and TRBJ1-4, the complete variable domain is KAGVTQTPRYLIKTRGQQVTLSCSPISGHRSVSWYQQTPGQGLQFLFEYFSETQRNKGNFPGRFSGRQFSNSRSEMNVSTLELGDSALYLCASSFGTGGGEKLFFGSGTQLSVL.

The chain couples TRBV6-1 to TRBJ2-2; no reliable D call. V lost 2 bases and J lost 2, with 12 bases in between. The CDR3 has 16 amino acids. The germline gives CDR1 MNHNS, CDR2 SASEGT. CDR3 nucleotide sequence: TGTGCCAGCAGTGAAACCCCAATAATTAACACCGGGGAGCTGTTTTTT. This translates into CASSETPIINTGELFF.

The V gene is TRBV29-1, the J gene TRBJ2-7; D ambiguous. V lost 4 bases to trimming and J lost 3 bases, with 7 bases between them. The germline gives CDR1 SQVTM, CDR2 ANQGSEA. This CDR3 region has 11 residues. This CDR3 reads CSVVTVYEQYF. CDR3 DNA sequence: TGCAGCGTTGTAACAGTCTACGAGCAGTACTTC.

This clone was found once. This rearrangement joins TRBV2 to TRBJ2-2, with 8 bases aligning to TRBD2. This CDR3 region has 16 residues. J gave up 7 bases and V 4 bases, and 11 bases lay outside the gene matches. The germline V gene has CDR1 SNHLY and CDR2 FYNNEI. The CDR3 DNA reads TGTGCCAGCAGTGCTGAAAGCGGGAGAACAAACGGGGAGCTGTTTTTT. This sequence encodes CASSAESGRTNGELFF.

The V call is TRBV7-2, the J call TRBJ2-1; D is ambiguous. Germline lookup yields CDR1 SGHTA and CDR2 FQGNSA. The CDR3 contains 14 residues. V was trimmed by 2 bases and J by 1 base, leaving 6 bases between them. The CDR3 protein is CASSLLRSYNEQFF. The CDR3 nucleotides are TGTGCCAGCAGCTTACTCCGGTCCTACAATGAGCAGTTCTTC.

DNA for the CDR3: TGTGCCAGCAGTGAATTCGGAATGCAGGGGCCCTACAATGAGCAGTTCTTC. Translated, it gives CASSEFGMQGPYNEQFF. The gene calls are TRBV2 and TRBJ2-1, with a tentative D call TRBD1 (6 bases). Germline values: CDR1 SNHLY, CDR2 FYNNEI. V was pared by 2 bases and J by 2 bases, with 16 bases between. This CDR3 comprises 17 residues.

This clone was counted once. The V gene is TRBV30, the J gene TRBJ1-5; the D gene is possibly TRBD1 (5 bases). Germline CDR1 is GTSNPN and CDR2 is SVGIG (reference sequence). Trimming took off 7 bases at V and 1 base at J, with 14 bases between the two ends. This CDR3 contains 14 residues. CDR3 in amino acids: CAFQGGLSNQPQHF. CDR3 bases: TGTGCCTTTCAGGGTGGGCTGAGCAATCAGCCCCAGCATTTT.